This TCR beta chain stems from a study of blood T cell repertoires in COVID-19 (TCRdb year 2020). The study in broad terms: The collaborator samples originated in the United States, Italy and Spain and spanned the acute and convalescent phases of COVID-19. The dataset comprised deeply sampled blood TCRbeta repertoires from subjects exposed to, actively infected with, or recovered from COVID-19. Where HLA class I and class II types were available, the types were taken from metadata supplied by the sample provider, not from assay-based typing. Sample metadata almost always included a de-identified subject ID, COVID-19 status, age in years and sex. The repertoires were released in a freely available public database intended as a resource for research on the immune response to SARS-CoV-2. The prospective study material was composed of cDNA or gDNA derived from T cells, B-cell-depleted T cells, or PBMCs. Samples came from the ongoing ImmuneRACE study (first 160 participants) plus 1,254 subjects from 6 global collaborators.

For this clone: The antigen it recognizes is unknown. There are no base qualities to consult, and no much larger clone falls within one base.

TCRbeta CDR3 regions were amplified from genomic DNA by means of the immunoSEQ Assay, a bias-controlled multiplex PCR. The authors' analysis ran thus. The number of nucleated cells in each sample was estimated from the amplification of reference gene primers within the assay. To quantify the absolute abundance of each unique TCRbeta CDR3 rearrangement, sequence reads were collapsed and filtered. For each sample, productive Simpson clonality was calculated as the square root of Simpson's diversity index across productive rearrangements. Not all clones reach the TCRdb copy of this immuneACCESS table, which keeps in-frame sequences only. Checked studies attribute under half of the gap to unresolved V genes and leave the rest unexplained. The V and J calls and clone size come from that table; D and trimming were worked out from the DNA. A total of 100,000 or so clones appear in this sample, around 86% of them only once. The ten top clones hold around 2.9% of the sample.

Each collaborating institution followed its own protocols to collect whole blood in K2EDTA tubes. Collaborator samples were shipped for TCRbeta analysis as frozen whole blood, isolated PBMCs, or DNA extracted from either sample type. What the study reported, not specific to this receptor: The amount of clinical and demographic metadata varied by source and participant and was provided uncurated.

V is pared back by 7 bases and J by 5 bases, with 12 bases lying between the germline termini. The CDR3 holds 13 amino acids from the cysteine to the phenylalanine. The kept DNA is CDR3 alone, 39 bases in frame from the first base. Via the germline V gene, CDR1 is WSHSY and CDR2 SAAADI. The sequencing sample was made of peripheral blood. The V gene is TRBV10-2 and the J gene is TRBJ1-5, with the D gene not clear enough to name. The TCR sequence derives from a man in his forties or fifties with active or convalescent COVID-19. Read as DNA, the sequence is TGCGCCAGCAAAGGTGCGGGCGATCAGCCCCAGCATTTT. It translates as CASKGAGDQPQHF.